The source of this T cell receptor beta chain is a study of cytomegalovirus exposure and HLA in healthy donors. The ends lost 4 bases at V and 0 bases at J; junction bases unmatched: 6. The CDR3 is made up of 16 amino acids. Germline CDR1 reads ENHRY; CDR2 reads SYGVKD. Concerning this clone: The antigen remains undetermined.

Whole-study findings and limits: The authors later linked a missense DCLRE1C variant to TCR beta V- and J-gene trimming. Clonal expansion, a later analysis showed, was greater in HLA-associated TCR beta chains than in equally common others. As was reported, the classifier diagnosed cytomegalovirus status with high specificity and sensitivity.

It was with 60 Vbeta and 13 Jbeta primers that the PCR ran. Profiled with immunoSEQ multiplex PCR; TCRdb holds only in-frame clones, not every one. The table includes 110,000 to 150,000 clones, roughly three quarters detected once. Healthy bone marrow donors supplied every sample. Sequencing was done on a sample of PBMCs. The source is a man in his 60s in good health and CMV-seronegative. V gene TRBV10-3 combines with J gene TRBJ2-3; 8 bases map to TRBD2. DNA of the CDR3: TGTGCCATCAGTGGAGATAGCGGGATTAGCACAGATACGCAGTATTTT. Protein: CAISGDSGISTDTQYF.